The entry that follows covers one TCR beta chain sequence. This clone has a handful of counts. Its target antigen remains unknown. Within one base of it there is no much larger clone, and no base qualities were kept. The source of the sample is a study of CD8+ T cells in alopecia areata (dated by TCRdb to about 2018). The study in broad terms: In both human patients and the C3H/HeJ mouse model, the study applied high-throughput TCRbeta sequencing to look at T cell clonal expansion in alopecia areata. On the human side, TCRbeta sequencing was run on scalp tissue and on sorted CD4+ and CD8+ peripheral blood T cells from healthy controls and from alopecia areata patients with either patchy or totalis/universalis disease. Clonality in the scalp was compared among normal scalp (n=4), patchy alopecia areata scalp (n=8), and alopecia totalis/universalis scalp (n=8). RNA was obtained with the PAXgene miRNA kit for fixed scalp, the miRNeasy kit for PBMCs, and the RNeasy kit for mouse skin. immunoSEQ multiplex PCR using 35 Vbeta forward primers and 13 Jbeta reverse primers was used to amplify TCRbeta CDR3 regions. General study outcomes and caveats: Shared TCR sequences between patients were less evident than in mice, which may be partly attributable to HLA diversity in the patient population. Higher clonality and more expanded CD8+ clones were observed in lesional scalp than in normal scalp, particularly in alopecia totalis/universalis, a finding suggestive of antigenic drive. Resident alphabeta T cells in normal human skin are also sequenced, complicating scalp TCR repertoire analysis, unlike mouse skin dominated by gammadelta T cells.

PBMCs were separated by density centrifugation and stained for CD3, CD4 and CD8, after which CD4+ and CD8+ T cells were sorted on a FACSAria. Scalp biopsies and blood samples were provided by unaffected controls. Libraries came from the immunoSEQ multiplex PCR assay. RNA was extracted from all samples and reverse transcribed into cDNA, which served as template for TCR sequencing. SuperScript III was used to make first-strand cDNA, primed with a 2:1 mix of oligo-dT and random hexamers. A synthetic immune receptor repertoire was used to measure amplification bias, and any remaining bias was corrected computationally. Regarding the original processing steps: Raw reads were preprocessed to remove errors, and CDR3 was defined according to IMGT conventions as the region from the conserved cysteine to phenylalanine. Clonality was computed by normalizing Shannon entropy by log2 of the number of productive unique TCRs and subtracting the result from 1. Scalp TCRbeta sequences were cross-referenced with sorted blood CD4 and CD8 repertoires so that the CD4 or CD8 identity of scalp clones could be inferred. The table comes from immuneACCESS by way of TCRdb, which keeps in-frame sequences with V and J called. Part of the clones is missing from these tables; in studies checked, under half for an unresolved V gene and the rest for unknown reasons. V and J calls plus clone size are reproduced from that table; the DNA served to infer D and trimming. The sample data list approximately 99,000 clones, and around 59% of these were observed just once. The top ten clones comprise less than 25% of the sample.

The sequenced sample consisted of CD8+ T cells sorted from blood. This sequence originates from a human donor in good health.

The sequenced DNA: TGTGCCAGCAGCTCTCCTAGGACAGGGGGGAACACAGATACGCAGTATTTT. This encodes CASSSPRTGGNTDTQYF. The chain joins TRBV11-2 to TRBJ2-3; the junction holds 10 bases that match TRBD1. V is cut back by 4 bases and J by 2 bases, with 9 bases in the junction unmatched. The CDR1 and CDR2 encoded by the germline V gene are SGHAT and FQNNGV. CDR3 length: 17 amino acids, cysteine to phenylalanine. Only the CDR3 DNA is retained, 51 bases long and in frame from the first base.